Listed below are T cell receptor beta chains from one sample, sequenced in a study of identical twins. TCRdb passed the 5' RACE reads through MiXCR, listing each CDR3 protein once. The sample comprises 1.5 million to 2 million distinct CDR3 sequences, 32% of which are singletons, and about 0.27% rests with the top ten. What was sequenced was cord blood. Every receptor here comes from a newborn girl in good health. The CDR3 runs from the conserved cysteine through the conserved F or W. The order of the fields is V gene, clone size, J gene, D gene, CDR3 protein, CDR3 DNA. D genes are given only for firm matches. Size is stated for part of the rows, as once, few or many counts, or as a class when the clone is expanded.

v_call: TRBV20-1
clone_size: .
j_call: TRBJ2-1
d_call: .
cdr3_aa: CSAPSDSSNEQFF
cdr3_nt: TGCAGTGCCCCCTCGGACTCCTCCAATGAGCAGTTCTTC

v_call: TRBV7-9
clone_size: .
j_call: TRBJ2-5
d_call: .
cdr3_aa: CASSLATGSYNEQYF
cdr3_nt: TGTGCCAGCAGCTTAGCAACGGGATCCTACAATGAGCAGTACTTC

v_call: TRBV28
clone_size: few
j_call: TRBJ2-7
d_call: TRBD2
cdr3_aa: CASSILAGGFLYEQYF
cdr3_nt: TGTGCCAGCAGCATACTAGCGGGAGGGTTTCTCTACGAGCAGTACTTC

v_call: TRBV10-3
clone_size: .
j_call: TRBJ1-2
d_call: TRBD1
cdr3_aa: CATGQGINYGYTF
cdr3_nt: TGTGCCACCGGACAGGGTATCAACTATGGCTACACCTTC

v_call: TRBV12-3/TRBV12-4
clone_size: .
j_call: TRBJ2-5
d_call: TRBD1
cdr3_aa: CANSRSTGGETQYF
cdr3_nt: TGTGCCAACAGCAGATCGACAGGGGGTGAGACCCAGTACTTC

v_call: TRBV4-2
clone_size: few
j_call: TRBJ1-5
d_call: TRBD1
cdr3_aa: CASSPWTGVQPQHF
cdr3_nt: TGTGCCAGCAGCCCCTGGACAGGGGTTCAGCCCCAGCATTTT

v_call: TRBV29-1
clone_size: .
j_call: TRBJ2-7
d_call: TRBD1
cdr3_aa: CSVADRGRYNEQYF
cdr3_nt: TGCAGCGTGGCAGACAGGGGGAGGTACAATGAGCAGTACTTC

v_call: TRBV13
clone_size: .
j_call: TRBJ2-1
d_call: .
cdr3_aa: CASSRIRKGGDEQFF
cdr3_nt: TGTGCCAGCAGCCGAATCAGGAAGGGGGGCGATGAGCAGTTCTTC

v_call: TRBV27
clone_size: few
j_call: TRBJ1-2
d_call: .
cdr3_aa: CASRPGTINYGYTF
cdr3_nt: TGTGCCAGCAGGCCGGGCACGATTAACTATGGCTACACCTTC

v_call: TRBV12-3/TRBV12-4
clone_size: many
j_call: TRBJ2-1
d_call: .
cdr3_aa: CASSLAAAYNEQFF
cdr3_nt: TGTGCCAGCAGTTTAGCAGCGGCTTACAATGAGCAGTTCTTC

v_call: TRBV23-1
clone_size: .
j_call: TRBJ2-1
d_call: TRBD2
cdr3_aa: CASSQTTSGVRLQFF
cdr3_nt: TGCGCCAGCAGTCAAACGACTAGCGGGGTACGTTTGCAGTTCTTC

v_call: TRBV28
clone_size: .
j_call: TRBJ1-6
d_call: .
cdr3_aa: CAAYRDYNSPLHF
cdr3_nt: TGTGCCGCCTACAGGGACTATAATTCACCCCTCCACTTT

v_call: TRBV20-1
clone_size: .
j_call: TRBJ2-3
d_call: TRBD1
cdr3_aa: CSASGTGGRHGTDTQYF
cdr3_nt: TGCAGTGCTAGTGGGACAGGGGGCAGGCACGGCACAGATACGCAGTATTTT

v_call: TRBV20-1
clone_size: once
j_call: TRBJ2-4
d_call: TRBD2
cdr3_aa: CSARDSSGSRDIQYF
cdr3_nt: TGCAGTGCTAGAGACTCTAGCGGGAGTCGTGACATTCAGTACTTC

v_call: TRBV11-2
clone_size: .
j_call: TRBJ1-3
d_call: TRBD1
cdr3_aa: CASSFYRGSGNTIYF
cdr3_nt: TGTGCCAGCAGCTTCTACAGGGGCTCTGGAAACACCATATATTTT

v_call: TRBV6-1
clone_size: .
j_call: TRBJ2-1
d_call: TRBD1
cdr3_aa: CASSERDSSYNEQFF
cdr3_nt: TGTGCCAGCAGTGAAAGGGACAGCTCCTACAATGAGCAGTTCTTC

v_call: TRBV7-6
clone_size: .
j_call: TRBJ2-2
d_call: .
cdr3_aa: CASSEDWNTGELFF
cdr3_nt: TGTGCCAGCAGCGAGGATTGGAACACCGGGGAGCTGTTTTTT

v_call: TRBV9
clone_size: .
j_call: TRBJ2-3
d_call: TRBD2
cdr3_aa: CASSIEAGGATDTQYF
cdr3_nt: TGTGCCAGCAGCATAGAGGCGGGAGGCGCCACAGATACGCAGTATTTT

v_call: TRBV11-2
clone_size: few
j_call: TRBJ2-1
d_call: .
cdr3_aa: CASSSAGTKGYNEQFF
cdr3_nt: TGTGCCAGCAGCTCGGCAGGGACGAAGGGGTACAATGAGCAGTTCTTC

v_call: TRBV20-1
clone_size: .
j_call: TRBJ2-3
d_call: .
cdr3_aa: CSARDIQTSTDTQYF
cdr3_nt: TGCAGTGCTAGAGACATACAAACTAGCACAGATACGCAGTATTTT

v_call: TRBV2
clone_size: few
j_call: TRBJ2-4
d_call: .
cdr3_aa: CASSEGRNIQYF
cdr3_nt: TGTGCCAGCAGTGAAGGCCGGAACATTCAGTACTTC

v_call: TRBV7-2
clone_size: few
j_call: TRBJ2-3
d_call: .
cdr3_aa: CASSLVWDISTDTQYF
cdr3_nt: TGTGCCAGCAGCTTAGTTTGGGACATTAGCACAGATACGCAGTATTTT

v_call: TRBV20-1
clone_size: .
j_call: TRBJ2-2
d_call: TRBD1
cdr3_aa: CSARERGLNTGELFF
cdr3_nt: TGCAGTGCTAGAGAAAGGGGGCTTAACACCGGGGAGCTGTTTTTT

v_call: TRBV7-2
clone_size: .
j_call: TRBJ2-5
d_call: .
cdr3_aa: CASSRSTPNNEQYF
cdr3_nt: TGTGCCAGCAGCCGTAGTACGCCCAACAATGAGCAGTACTTC

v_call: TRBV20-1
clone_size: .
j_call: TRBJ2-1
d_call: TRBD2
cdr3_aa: CSAGTSVYNEQFF
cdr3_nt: TGCAGTGCCGGGACTAGCGTTTACAATGAGCAGTTCTTC

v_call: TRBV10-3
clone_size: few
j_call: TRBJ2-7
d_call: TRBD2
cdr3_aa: CAISLLAGVRNEQYF
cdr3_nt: TGTGCCATCAGCTTACTAGCGGGAGTGAGAAACGAGCAGTACTTC

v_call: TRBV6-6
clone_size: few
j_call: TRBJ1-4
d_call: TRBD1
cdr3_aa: CASSYFTGGNEKLFF
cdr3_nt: TGTGCCAGCAGTTACTTCACAGGGGGTAATGAAAAACTGTTTTTT

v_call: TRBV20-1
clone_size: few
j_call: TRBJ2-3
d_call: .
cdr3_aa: CSARDLSKGSTDTQYF
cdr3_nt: TGCAGTGCTAGAGATCTTTCCAAGGGTAGCACAGATACGCAGTATTTT

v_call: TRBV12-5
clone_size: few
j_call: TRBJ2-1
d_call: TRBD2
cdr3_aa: CASGLVYGGLAGAPSYNEQFF
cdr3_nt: TGTGCTAGTGGTTTGGTATATGGGGGACTAGCGGGAGCACCGTCCTACAATGAGCAGTTCTTC

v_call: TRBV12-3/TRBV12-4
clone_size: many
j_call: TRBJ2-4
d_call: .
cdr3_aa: CASSLRAKNIQYF
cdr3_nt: TGTGCCAGCAGTTTAAGAGCCAAAAACATTCAGTACTTC

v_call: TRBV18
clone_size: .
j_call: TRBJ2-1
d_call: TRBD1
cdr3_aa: CASSPPQGVPYNEQFF
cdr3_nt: TGTGCCAGCTCACCACCACAGGGGGTTCCCTACAATGAGCAGTTCTTC

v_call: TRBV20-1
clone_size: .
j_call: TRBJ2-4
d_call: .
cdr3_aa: CSARDGGLANIQYF
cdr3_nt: TGCAGTGCTAGAGATGGGGGACTGGCAAACATTCAGTACTTC

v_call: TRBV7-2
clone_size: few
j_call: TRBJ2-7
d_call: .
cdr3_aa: CASRLRGLGSYNEQYF
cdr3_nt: TGTGCCAGCAGACTACGGGGCCTGGGTTCCTACAATGAGCAGTACTTC

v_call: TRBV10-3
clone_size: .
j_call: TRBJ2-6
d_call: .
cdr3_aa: CAISYGTTFSGANVLTF
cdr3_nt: TGTGCCATCAGTTACGGGACAACCTTTTCCGGGGCCAACGTCCTGACTTTC

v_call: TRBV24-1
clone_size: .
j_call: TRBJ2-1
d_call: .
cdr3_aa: CATSDSSRPSSYNEQFF
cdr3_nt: TGTGCCACCAGTGATTCGTCCCGGCCTAGCTCCTACAATGAGCAGTTCTTC

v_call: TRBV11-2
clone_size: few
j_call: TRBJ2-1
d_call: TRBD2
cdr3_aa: CASRGLAGAYNEQFF
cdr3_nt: TGTGCCAGCAGGGGACTAGCGGGGGCCTACAATGAGCAGTTCTTC

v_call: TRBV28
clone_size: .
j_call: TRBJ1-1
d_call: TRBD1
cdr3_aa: CASSLGAGGRLRTEAFF
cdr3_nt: TGTGCCAGCAGTTTAGGGGCAGGGGGTCGGCTTAGGACTGAAGCTTTCTTT

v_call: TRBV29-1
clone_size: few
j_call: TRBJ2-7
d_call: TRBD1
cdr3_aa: CSVAQDRATYEQYF
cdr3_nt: TGCAGCGTCGCCCAGGACAGGGCCACCTACGAGCAGTACTTC

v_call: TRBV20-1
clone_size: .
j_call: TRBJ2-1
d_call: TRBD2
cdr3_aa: CSATTPGLALNEQFF
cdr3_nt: TGCAGTGCTACAACCCCGGGACTAGCTTTGAATGAGCAGTTCTTC

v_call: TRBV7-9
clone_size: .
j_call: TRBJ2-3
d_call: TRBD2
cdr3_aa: CASSVGLSGASTDTQYF
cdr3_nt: TGTGCCAGCAGCGTAGGCCTTAGCGGGGCTAGCACAGATACGCAGTATTTT

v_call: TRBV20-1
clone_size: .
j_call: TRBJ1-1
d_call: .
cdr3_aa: CSAREWLNTEAFF
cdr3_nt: TGCAGTGCTAGAGAGTGGCTGAACACTGAAGCTTTCTTT

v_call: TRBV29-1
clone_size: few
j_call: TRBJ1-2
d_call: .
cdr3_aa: CSAGDPLTAYTF
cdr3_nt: TGCAGCGCCGGGGACCCACTTACAGCCTACACCTTC

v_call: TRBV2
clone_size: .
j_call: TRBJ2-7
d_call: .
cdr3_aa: CASSRDKGEQYF
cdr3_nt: TGTGCCAGCAGCCGGGACAAGGGCGAGCAGTACTTC

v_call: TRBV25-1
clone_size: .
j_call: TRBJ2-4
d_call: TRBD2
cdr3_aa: CASSEYLGGSGNAKNIRYF
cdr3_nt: TGTGCCAGCAGTGAATATCTCGGGGGTAGCGGGAATGCCAAAAACATTCGGTACTTC

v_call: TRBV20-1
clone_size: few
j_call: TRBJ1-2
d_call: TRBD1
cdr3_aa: CSARGVDRGLGYTF
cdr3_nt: TGCAGTGCTAGGGGCGTGGACAGGGGGCTCGGCTACACCTTC

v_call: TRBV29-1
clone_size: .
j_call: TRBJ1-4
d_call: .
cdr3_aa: CSVGNREKLFF
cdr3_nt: TGCAGCGTTGGTAACAGGGAAAAACTGTTTTTT

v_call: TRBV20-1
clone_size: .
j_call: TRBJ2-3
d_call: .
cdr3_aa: CSARPGTSGDTQYF
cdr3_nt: TGCAGTGCTAGACCGGGGACTTCAGGAGATACGCAGTATTTT